Below, 29 T cell receptor beta chains from the same sample are listed, as sequenced in a study of T cells in Graves' hyperthyroidism and ophthalmopathy. TCR beta CDR3 regions were amplified from RNA transcripts. Primed by the HTBI set, a first-round RT-PCR was run on the TCR CDR3. TCRdb re-called the multiplex PCR reads with MiXCR, one entry per CDR3 protein. Of about 320,000 distinct CDR3 sequences in the sample, around 16% were seen once. The sequenced sample was blood. All receptors come from a man aged 25 to 40 with Graves' hyperthyroidism.

This clonotype showed up just a few times. The chain has TRBV7-3 and TRBJ2-3; 7 nucleotides align to TRBD2. CDR1 is SGHTA and CDR2 is FQGTGA in the germline V gene. The CDR3 spans 16 residues. With V trimmed by 3 bases and J by 2 bases, 8 bases remained unmatched. This CDR3 reads CASSFLGGGNTDTQYF. The CDR3 DNA sequence: TGTGCCAGCAGCTTCCTTGGGGGGGGGAACACAGATACGCAGTATTTT.

This clonotype was recorded many times. The genes are TRBV3-1 and TRBJ2-1, with D maybe TRBD2 (6 bases). The germline V and J ends were trimmed by 4 bases and 4 bases, with 8 bases remaining between them. CDR3 length equals 13 residues. Germline CDR1 is LGHDT and CDR2 is YNNKEL (reference sequence). CDR3 sequence: CASSRGVYNEQFF. CDR3 nucleotide sequence: TGTGCCAGCAGCCGCGGGGTTTACAATGAGCAGTTCTTC.

The gene calls are TRBV20-1 and TRBJ2-1; D is undetermined. The CDR3 totals 13 residues. Deletions cut 3 bases from V and 2 bases from J, with 8 bases between. The germline gives CDR1 DFQATT, CDR2 SNEGSKA (reference sequence). CDR3 region: CSASSLTYNEQFF. The DNA of the CDR3 is TGCAGTGCTAGTTCGCTGACCTACAATGAGCAGTTCTTC.

There are a few counts of this clonotype. This chain uses TRBV11-3 with TRBJ2-7; 8 nucleotides agree with TRBD1. CDR3 length: 14 amino acids. In germline, CDR1 is SGHNT, CDR2 YENEEA. J lost 3 bases, V lost 3 bases, and 4 bases had no gene match. DNA of the CDR3: TGTGCCAGCAGCTTCAGGGGGCACCTCTACGAGCAGTACTTC. Protein product: CASSFRGHLYEQYF.

Many counts were recorded for this clonotype. The chain combines TRBV29-1 with TRBJ1-2; D is undetermined. Trimming stripped 4 bases from V and 6 bases from J, with 12 bases between. Germline V CDR1 and CDR2: SQVTM, ANQGSEA. The CDR3 consists of 12 residues. CDR3 protein: CSVVWRVDGYTF. The CDR3, as DNA: TGCAGCGTTGTATGGAGGGTGGATGGCTACACCTTC.

This clonotype has a handful of counts. A read error may produce the germline difference seen at one junction end. The gene calls are TRBV9 and TRBJ1-4, with D possibly TRBD1 on 5 matching bases. The CDR3 consists of 15 residues. Germline CDR1 is SGDLS and CDR2 is YYNGEE. The CDR3 loop is CASSVVGGVGEKLFF. The CDR3 region has the DNA TGTGCCAGTAGCGTAGTGGGGGGGGTTGGTGAAAAACTGTTTTTT.

The rearrangement links TRBV6-4 to TRBJ1-6; 7 nucleotides agree with TRBD1. V shed 4 bases and J 10 bases; nucleotides not matched to a gene: 10. Germline CDR1 MRHNA, CDR2 SNTAGT. CDR3 size: 15 residues. CDR3 amino acids: CASSARQGGGSPLHF. CDR3 DNA sequence: TGTGCCAGCAGTGCCCGACAGGGCGGAGGCTCACCCCTCCACTTT.

Ten or more counts support this clonotype. The chain uses TRBV27 and TRBJ2-1; 8 bases are shared with TRBD2. Germline values: CDR1 MNHEY, CDR2 SMNVEV (reference sequence). The V gene end was trimmed by 5 bases and the J gene end by 3 bases; junction bases not matched to a gene: 9. The CDR3 contains 16 residues. Written as DNA, the CDR3 is TGTGCCAGCAGTCCGTCGAGGGGACTAGTCTACAATGAGCAGTTCTTC. Its protein is CASSPSRGLVYNEQFF.

Of note for this clonotype: Relative to the germline gene, one junction end is altered; a read error may explain this. V is TRBV4-1 and J is TRBJ1-1; tentative D call: TRBD1 (6 bases). CDR3 length: 15 amino acids. The germline V gene encodes CDR1 MGHRA and CDR2 YSYEKL. The CDR3 bases are TGCGCCAGCAGCCAAGATGGGGGCCCGTACCCCGAAGCTTCCTTT. Its protein product is CASSQDGGPYPEASF.

This clonotype has more than one count but fewer than ten. The CDR3 coding sequence is TGTGCCAGCAGTGGGACGGCCCGGGGAGATACGCAGTATTTT. It codes for CASSGTARGDTQYF. The gene calls are TRBV25-1 and TRBJ2-3; D is perhaps TRBD2 (5 bases). Trimming removed 4 bases at V and 5 bases at J, with 13 bases between. The CDR3 loop spans 14 amino acids. The V gene's germline CDR1 is MGHDK and CDR2 SYGVNS.

This clonotype was recorded a few times. V gene TRBV2 combines with J gene TRBJ1-5, with D hard to call. Germline V CDR1 and CDR2: SNHLY, FYNNEI. V gave up 8 bases and J gave up 1 base, with 6 bases separating them. This CDR3 comprises 12 residues. For the CDR3, the DNA is TGTGCCAGCGGCGGGAGCAATCAGCCCCAGCATTTT. It encodes CASGGSNQPQHF.

This clonotype was picked up many times. The rearrangement joins TRBV5-1 to TRBJ1-1, with D hard to call. V was shortened by 0 bases and J by 5 bases, with 8 bases between the two germline ends. This CDR3 has 13 residues. Germline-derived CDR1 and CDR2 are SGHRS and YFSETQ. This CDR3 reads CASSLGAGTEAFF. The CDR3 DNA follows: TGCGCCAGCAGCTTGGGGGCAGGTACTGAAGCTTTCTTT.

This clonotype was observed a handful of times. CDR3 sequence: CASSPKYNEQFF. The DNA of the CDR3 is TGTGCCAGTAGTCCCAAATACAATGAGCAGTTCTTC. This chain uses TRBV19 with TRBJ2-1; no reliable D call. The CDR3 is 12 residues long. V gave up 5 bases and J gave up 4 bases, with 6 bases separating them. The germline gives CDR1 LNHDA, CDR2 SQIVND (reference sequence).

This clonotype was recorded a few times. This rearrangement joins TRBV5-1 to TRBJ1-3; tentatively, D is TRBD1 (5 bases). The V end was cut by 2 bases, the J end by 13 bases, with 10 bases between. Germline V gene data show CDR1 as SGHRS and CDR2 as YFSETQ. This CDR3 is built from 11 residues. The CDR3 sequence is CASSLDSAIYF. CDR3 DNA sequence: TGCGCCAGCAGCTTAGACAGCGCGATATATTTT.

The chain links TRBV5-1 to TRBJ2-5; 7 bases match TRBD1. Germline V CDR1 and CDR2: SGHRS, YFSETQ. J gave up 4 bases and V 4 bases, and 7 bases lay outside the gene matches. The CDR3 runs 14 residues. CDR3 residues: CASSTGQTVETQYF. CDR3 bases: TGCGCCAGCAGCACGGGACAGACGGTAGAGACCCAGTACTTC.

In its sample, this clonotype was seen many times. V usage is TRBV3-1 and J usage is TRBJ2-1, with 7 bases that match TRBD1. This CDR3 is 14 amino acids long. From germline, CDR1 is LGHDT and CDR2 YNNKEL (reference sequence). The V gene end was trimmed by 4 bases and the J gene end by 6 bases; junction bases not matched to a gene: 6. The chain's CDR3 is CASSRPGQPNEQFF. In DNA form, the CDR3 reads TGTGCCAGCAGCCGTCCGGGACAGCCCAATGAGCAGTTCTTC.

This clonotype was seen more than once but under ten times. CDR3 loop: CSAMGLAGEQIYHTQYF. CDR3 DNA: TGCAGTGCTATGGGACTAGCGGGAGAGCAGATTTATCATACGCAGTATTTT. The chain couples TRBV20-1 to TRBJ2-3, with 14 nucleotides matching TRBD2. CDR1 and CDR2 from the germline V gene are DFQATT and SNEGSKA (reference sequence). The length of the CDR3 is 17 residues. Trimming took 4 bases from V and 7 from J; bases not matched to a gene: 13.

The chain combines TRBV7-3 with TRBJ2-2; D might be TRBD2 (5 bases). Germline CDR1 and CDR2: SGHTA and FQGTGA. Trimming stripped 8 bases from V and 0 bases from J, with 10 bases between. This CDR3 comprises 14 residues. This CDR3 is CASGAVANTGELFF. CDR3 DNA: TGTGCCAGCGGAGCGGTCGCGAACACCGGGGAGCTGTTTTTT.

On this clonotype: A much larger clonotype is one base distant, so this may be a read error. V and J are TRBV27 and TRBJ2-1; 10 bases are a match to TRBD2. The germline V gene has CDR1 MNHEY and CDR2 SMNVEV (reference sequence). The CDR3 consists of 15 residues. CDR3 protein: CASSLVAGGDNGQFF. DNA of the CDR3: TGTGCCAGCAGTTTAGTAGCGGGAGGCGACAATGGGCAGTTCTTC.

This clonotype was seen repeatedly, ten times or more. The V gene is TRBV2, the J gene TRBJ1-5, with TRBD1 matching over 10 bases. The ends lost 2 bases at V and 6 bases at J; junction bases unmatched: 7. In germline, CDR1 is SNHLY, CDR2 FYNNEI. The CDR3 has 16 amino acids. DNA of the CDR3: TGTGCCAGCAGTGAATTAGAGACAGGGGGCCGTCAGCCCCAGCATTTT. Its protein is CASSELETGGRQPQHF.

This clonotype has only a few counts. One end of the junction varies from germline; a read error may be responsible. The chain has TRBV2 and TRBJ1-2; D may be TRBD1 (5 bases). The CDR3 is 14 amino acids. Per germline, CDR1 SNHLY and CDR2 FYNNEI. The CDR3 DNA sequence: TGTGCCAGCAGTGCCGAGGGGTCCAACTATAGCTACACCTTC. Translation: CASSAEGSNYSYTF. Filled out from reference TRBV2 and TRBJ1-2, the complete variable domain reads EPEVTQTPSHQVTQMGQEVILRCVPISNHLYFYWYRQILGQKVEFLVSFYNNEISEKSEIFDDQFSVERPDGSNFTLKIRSTKLEDSAMYFCASSAEGSNYSYTFGSGTRLTVV.

There are many counts of this clonotype. The chain carries TRBV28 and TRBJ1-2; tentative D call: TRBD1 (6 bases). The CDR3 length is 12 residues. The ends were cut back, 3 bases at V and 8 bases at J, with 10 bases in the middle. Germline assignment: CDR1 MDHEN and CDR2 SYDVKM. CDR3 residues: CASSFGTRGYTF. In nucleotides, the CDR3 is TGTGCCAGCAGTTTCGGGACAAGGGGCTACACCTTC.

The genes are TRBV5-6 and TRBJ1-5; D gene uncertain. Trimming shortened V by 0 bases and J by 1 base, and 11 bases separated the two germline ends. This CDR3 contains 16 residues. Germline V gene lookup returns CDR1 SGHDT and CDR2 YYEEEE. The CDR3 reads CASSLGPPSSNQPQHF. DNA for the CDR3: TGTGCCAGCAGCTTGGGCCCCCCAAGCAGCAATCAGCCCCAGCATTTT. Full variable domain (remainder filled in from reference TRBV5-6 and TRBJ1-5): DAGVTQSPTHLIKTRGQQVTLRCSPKSGHDTVSWYQQALGQGPQFIFQYYEEEERQRGNFPDRFSGHQFPNYSSELNVNALLLGDSALYLCASSLGPPSSNQPQHFGDGTRLSIL.

This clonotype turned up a few times. This chain links TRBV12-3 or TRBV12-4 with TRBJ1-4; D uncertain. The V gene lost 2 bases and the J gene lost 8 bases, with 12 bases spanning the gap. The CDR3 totals 14 residues. The CDR3 nucleotides read TGTGCCAGCAGTTTACAGCTAGTAGGGGAAAAACTGTTTTTT. It translates to CASSLQLVGEKLFF.

The gene calls are TRBV7-9 and TRBJ2-3; 7 bases agree with TRBD1. This CDR3 is built from 18 residues. Germline V gives CDR1 SEHNR, CDR2 FQNEAQ (reference sequence). Unmatched junction bases numbered 14, after V lost 5 bases and J lost 0 bases. In DNA, the CDR3 is TGTGCCAGCAGCGATTACCAAAGACAGGGACACAGCACAGATACGCAGTATTTT. This sequence encodes CASSDYQRQGHSTDTQYF.

This clonotype was picked up many times. The rearrangement uses TRBV28 and TRBJ2-7; D is uncertain. V was shortened by 7 bases and J by 0 bases, with 16 bases between the two germline ends. Per the germline V gene, CDR1 is MDHEN and CDR2 is SYDVKM. The CDR3 extends over 15 amino acids. The DNA of the CDR3 is TGTGCCAGCACCCACAGTATGGGAAGCTCCTACGAGCAGTACTTC. Translating gives CASTHSMGSSYEQYF. Drawing the rest from reference TRBV28 and TRBJ2-7, the complete variable domain is DVKVTQSSRYLVKRTGEKVFLECVQDMDHENMFWYRQDPGLGLRLIYFSYDVKMKEKGDIPEGYSVSREKKERFSLILESASTNQTSMYLCASTHSMGSSYEQYFGPGTRLTVT.

This clonotype has a count of ten or more. This chain connects TRBV30 to TRBJ1-3; D is ambiguous. Trimming cost V 0 bases and J 5 bases, with 5 bases left between them. The germline gives CDR1 GTSNPN, CDR2 SVGIG (reference sequence). This CDR3 is built from 12 residues. The CDR3 DNA reads TGTGCCTGGAGTGTAGGCCGAAACACCATATATTTT. Translation: CAWSVGRNTIYF.

This clonotype was seen many times. V is TRBV27 and J is TRBJ2-7; possibly TRBD2 for D (6 bases). Trimming stripped 5 bases from V and 2 bases from J, with 19 bases between. The germline V gene encodes CDR1 MNHEY and CDR2 SMNVEV (reference sequence). The CDR3 loop spans 16 amino acids. This CDR3 reads CASSDPAGTGTYEQYF. The DNA for the CDR3 is TGTGCCAGCAGTGATCCCGCCGGGACTGGGACCTACGAGCAGTACTTC.

The chain carries TRBV19 and TRBJ2-2; D not certain. The V end lost 6 bases, the J end lost 0 bases, and 17 bases lay between the germline ends. In germline, CDR1 is LNHDA, CDR2 SQIVND (reference sequence). CDR3 length: 17 amino acids. The CDR3 coding sequence is TGTGCCAGTAGCCCAAAAGGCCTAATACCGAACACCGGGGAGCTGTTTTTT. This gives the protein CASSPKGLIPNTGELFF.